The 9 T cell receptor beta chains reported below all come from one sample, sequenced in a study of cytomegalovirus exposure and HLA in healthy donors. PCR amplification relied on 60 Vbeta primers (plus 13 Jbeta primers). Libraries were prepared by immunoSEQ multiplex PCR; TCRdb keeps only in-frame clonotypes and omits some of them. The table shows 100,000 to 120,000 clones, with approximately 80% occurring only once. The sequencing sample was made of PBMCs. The receptor source for this set is a woman in her fifties or sixties in good health and CMV-seropositive.

This chain links TRBV19 with TRBJ2-7, with a tentative D call TRBD2 (5 bases). Germline V lookup: CDR1 LNHDA, CDR2 SQIVND (reference sequence). Trimming pared 3 bases from V and 0 bases from J, leaving 9 bases between. This CDR3 has 14 amino acids. The CDR3 DNA reads as TGTGCCAGTAGTATTTACGGGGACTCCTACGAGCAGTACTTC. Translated: CASSIYGDSYEQYF.

Only a few counts were recorded for this clone. This sequence joins TRBV28 and TRBJ2-7; D remains unclear. The germline V gene encodes CDR1 MDHEN and CDR2 SYDVKM. This CDR3 region has 14 residues. Trimming pared 0 bases from V and 1 base from J, leaving 7 bases between. In nucleotides, the CDR3 is TGTGCCAGCAGTTTATGGGCCAGTTCCTACGAGCAGTACTTC. It specifies CASSLWASSYEQYF.

The rearrangement links TRBV9 to TRBJ2-2; maybe TRBD1 (5 bases). The ends were cut back, 0 bases at V and 1 base at J, with 13 bases in the middle. Germline V gene lookup returns CDR1 SGDLS and CDR2 YYNGEE. The CDR3 contains 17 residues. DNA for the CDR3: TGTGCCAGCAGCGTAGCGTTTCGGACACAGAACACCGGGGAGCTGTTTTTT. Amino acid sequence: CASSVAFRTQNTGELFF.

Concerning this clone: One junction end disagrees with the germline gene, perhaps due to a read error. The J gene is TRBJ1-1, the V gene TRBV7-9; D not certain. Germline lookup yields CDR1 SEHNR and CDR2 FQNEAQ (reference sequence). The CDR3 contains 13 residues. Written as DNA, the CDR3 is TGTTCCAGCACCTTTTCGGGTGGATCTGAAGCTTTCTTT. The encoded protein is CSSTFSGGSEAFF. The entire variable domain, with the rest obtained from reference TRBV7-9 and TRBJ1-1, is as follows: DTGVSQNPRHKITKRGQNVTFRCDPISEHNRLYWYRQTLGQGPEFLTYFQNEAQLEKSRLLSDRFSAERPKGSFSTLEIQRTEQGDSAMYLCSSTFSGGSEAFFGQGTRLTVV.

The chain links TRBV7-2 to TRBJ2-5; 10 nucleotides align to TRBD1. V lost 4 bases, J lost 4 bases, and 9 bases stayed unmatched. This CDR3 spans 16 amino acids. The V gene's germline CDR1 is SGHTA and CDR2 FQGNSA. The CDR3 protein is CASSSRDRGRGETQYF. The CDR3 bases are TGTGCCAGCAGCTCCCGGGACAGGGGACGGGGAGAGACCCAGTACTTC.

The rearrangement joins TRBV29-1 to TRBJ1-2; 9 bases align to TRBD1. From germline, CDR1 is SQVTM and CDR2 ANQGSEA. The CDR3 consists of 14 residues. V gave up 4 bases and J gave up 2 bases; unmatched junction bases: 5. CDR3 DNA: TGCAGCGTTGGAAAGGGGACAGGGAACTATGGCTACACCTTC. It codes for CSVGKGTGNYGYTF.

The V call is TRBV13, the J call TRBJ2-7, with 13 bases that match TRBD2. Trimming at V came to 2 bases and at J to 1 base, leaving 20 bases not matched to a gene. CDR1 is PRHDT, CDR2 FYEKMQ, per germline (reference sequence). This CDR3 is 22 amino acids long. CDR3: CASSLLRGLAGNPRWGSYEQYF. The CDR3 DNA is TGTGCCAGCAGCTTACTCCGGGGACTAGCGGGAAACCCCCGTTGGGGTTCCTACGAGCAGTACTTC.

This clone occurred a few times. The genes are TRBV19 and TRBJ2-2; perhaps TRBD2 as D (6 bases). The length of the CDR3 is 14 residues. Germline-derived CDR1 and CDR2 are LNHDA and SQIVND (reference sequence). Trimming cost V 6 bases and J 1 base, with 9 bases left between them. CDR3 loop: CASRNSGNTGELFF. The CDR3 DNA reads as TGTGCCAGTAGGAATAGCGGGAACACCGGGGAGCTGTTTTTT.

As regards this clone: The same CDR3 arises from other DNA sequences in this sample as well. The chain uses TRBV7-2 and TRBJ2-5, with D unresolved. V gave up 2 bases and J gave up 0 bases, with 7 bases separating them. This CDR3 spans 14 amino acids. Germline V gene data show CDR1 as SGHTA and CDR2 as FQGNSA. CDR3 residues: CASSLRRNQETQYF. CDR3 sequence (DNA): TGTGCCAGCAGCTTAAGGCGGAACCAAGAGACCCAGTACTTC.